Each of the 14 T cell receptor beta chains below was sequenced from the same sample in a study of T cell repertoires in cytomegalovirus infection. TCRdb recomputed calls from the reads with MiXCR, one row per CDR3 protein. The profile shows approximately 120,000 distinct CDR3 sequences, approximately 28% of them singletons. These receptors lack a known antigen. Specimen: CD8+ T cells from cultured PBMCs, collected from culture after CMV antigen stimulation. The origin of the receptors is a human donor in good health (CMV status not recorded). Some clones in this sample may be carry-over from other donors' samples.

This clonotype was seen a handful of times. J is TRBJ2-2 and V is TRBV7-6; perhaps TRBD2 as D (5 bases). The germline CDR1 and CDR2 sequences are SGHVS and FNYEAQ. The CDR3 has 15 amino acids. V was cut by 3 bases and J by 4 bases, with 12 bases left in between. The CDR3 sequence is CASSFTIGSTGELFF. The CDR3 region has the DNA TGTGCCAGCAGCTTCACGATAGGGAGCACCGGGGAGCTGTTTTTT.

This clonotype was observed many times. This rearrangement joins TRBV7-2 to TRBJ2-7; the match to TRBD1 covers 9 bases. This CDR3 contains 14 residues. CDR1 and CDR2 (germline): SGHTA, FQGNSA. J gave up 3 bases and V 5 bases, and 5 bases lay outside the gene matches. CDR3 sequence: CASSGGQGSYEQYF. In nucleotides, the CDR3 is TGTGCCAGCAGCGGAGGACAGGGGAGCTACGAGCAGTACTTC.

This clonotype was counted a few times. The V call is TRBV7-9, the J call TRBJ2-7, with D possibly being TRBD1 or TRBD2 (5 bases each). V was clipped by 6 bases and J by 2 bases, with 14 bases between them. Germline V gives CDR1 SEHNR, CDR2 FQNEAQ (reference sequence). CDR3 size: 14 residues. CDR3 sequence: CASRAGTKPYEQYF. CDR3 nucleotide sequence: TGTGCCAGCAGGGCCGGGACGAAACCCTACGAGCAGTACTTC.

The rearrangement links TRBV19 to TRBJ1-1; 7 bases match TRBD1. J was trimmed by 10 bases and V by 7 bases; bases with no gene match: 12. This CDR3 comprises 13 residues. Germline loops: CDR1 LNHDA, CDR2 SQIVND (reference sequence). Here the CDR3 DNA reads TGTGCCAGTATTGGGGCAGGGGGAAGAGGAGCTTTCTTT. As protein: CASIGAGGRGAFF.

The rearrangement links TRBV27 to TRBJ1-2, with D maybe TRBD1 (6 bases). V was trimmed by 2 bases and J by 6 bases, leaving 10 bases between them. Germline CDR1 is MNHEY and CDR2 is SMNVEV (reference sequence). The CDR3 length is 13 residues. CDR3 residues: CASSLNRVDGYTF. In nucleotides, the CDR3 is TGTGCCAGCAGTTTAAACAGGGTTGATGGCTACACCTTC.

The table lists this clonotype with many counts. This chain uses TRBV12-3 or TRBV12-4 with TRBJ1-1; D is undetermined. CDR3 length: 13 amino acids. Trimming took off 6 bases at V and 2 bases at J, with 10 bases between the two ends. The chain's CDR3 is CASRSRGNTEAFF. CDR3 coding DNA: TGTGCCAGCAGATCCCGGGGAAACACTGAAGCTTTCTTT.

This clonotype was seen a handful of times. V is TRBV6-6 and J is TRBJ1-1, with 8 positions matching TRBD1. With 6 bases clipped from V and 1 base from J, the junction kept 10 bases outside the gene matches. Germline V gene sequence: CDR1 MNHNY, CDR2 SVGAGI (reference sequence). This CDR3 is 16 amino acids long. Here the CDR3 reads CASRTFDRGPNTEAFF. The CDR3, as DNA: TGTGCCAGCAGAACTTTCGACAGGGGCCCGAACACTGAAGCTTTCTTT.

There are a few counts of this clonotype. The V and J genes are TRBV6-5 and TRBJ1-2; 11 bases fit TRBD1. CDR1 is MNHEY, CDR2 SVGAGI, per germline. V dropped 8 bases and J dropped 7; count of bases not matched to a gene: 9. The CDR3 covers 14 residues. The CDR3 bases are TGTGCCAGCTGGATCCCCGGGACAGGGGGTGGCTACACCTTC. Translating gives CASWIPGTGGGYTF.

This clonotype has more than one count but fewer than ten. This sequence joins TRBV19 and TRBJ1-1; D gene uncertain. The CDR3 runs 18 residues. V was pared by 2 bases and J by 0 bases, with 19 bases between. Germline V gene data show CDR1 as LNHDA and CDR2 as SQIVND (reference sequence). CDR3 sequence: CASSIIPWVGNMNTEAFF. The CDR3 nucleotides are TGTGCCAGTAGTATAATCCCCTGGGTGGGGAATATGAACACTGAAGCTTTCTTT. Supplemented by reference TRBV19 and TRBJ1-1, the full variable domain reads DGGITQSPKYLFRKEGQNVTLSCEQNLNHDAMYWYRQDPGQGLRLIYYSQIVNDFQKGDIAEGYSVSREKKESFPLTVTSAQKNPTAFYLCASSIIPWVGNMNTEAFFGQGTRLTVV.

This chain joins TRBV13 and TRBJ2-3; D gene unclear. Germline-derived CDR1 and CDR2 are PRHDT and FYEKMQ (reference sequence). The V and J ends lost 0 bases and 9 bases respectively, with 16 bases between them. The CDR3 contains 15 residues. DNA for the CDR3: TGTGCCAGCAGCTTAGGCCTAGGTCCCAAGGAGACGCAGTATTTT. It specifies CASSLGLGPKETQYF.

This clonotype was picked up a small number of times. The V call is TRBV7-9, the J call TRBJ1-3; no clear D gene. This CDR3 region has 14 residues. Trimming cost V 3 bases and J 3 bases, with 9 bases left between them. Germline V gene sequence: CDR1 SEHNR, CDR2 FQNEAQ (reference sequence). The DNA of the CDR3 is TGTGCCAGCAGCTTCCGGACGGTTGGAAACACCATATATTTT. As protein: CASSFRTVGNTIYF. Supplemented by reference TRBV7-9 and TRBJ1-3, the full variable domain reads DTGVSQNPRHKITKRGQNVTFRCDPISEHNRLYWYRQTLGQGPEFLTYFQNEAQLEKSRLLSDRFSAERPKGSFSTLEIQRTEQGDSAMYLCASSFRTVGNTIYFGEGSWLTVV.

This clonotype was observed a handful of times. This chain joins TRBV2 and TRBJ1-1, with D possibly TRBD1 on 6 matching bases. The CDR3 length is 14 residues. Trimming pared 3 bases from V and 5 bases from J, leaving 13 bases between. The germline CDR1 and CDR2 sequences are SNHLY and FYNNEI. This CDR3 reads CASSDPGVGTEAFF. CDR3 in DNA: TGTGCCAGCAGTGACCCAGGGGTTGGGACTGAAGCTTTCTTT.

This clonotype was seen a few times. CDR3 sequence: CASSGLAGVSSYNEQFF. The CDR3 DNA reads TGTGCCAGCAGCGGACTAGCGGGGGTGAGCTCCTACAATGAGCAGTTCTTC. The chain links TRBV9 to TRBJ2-1, with 12 bases fitting TRBD2. The CDR3 sequence is 17 residues long. V lost 3 bases and J lost 0; bases outside the gene matches: 4. The germline gives CDR1 SGDLS, CDR2 YYNGEE.

By proportion, this clonotype is medium-sized. The J gene is TRBJ1-1, the V gene TRBV7-6; D gene unclear. The CDR3 runs 15 residues. V was trimmed by 5 bases and J by 2 bases, leaving 15 bases between them. Germline CDR1 and CDR2: SGHVS and FNYEAQ. In DNA, the CDR3 is TGTGCCAGCAGCAAGCAGCTAGACGGAAACACTGAAGCTTTCTTT. Translated, it gives CASSKQLDGNTEAFF.